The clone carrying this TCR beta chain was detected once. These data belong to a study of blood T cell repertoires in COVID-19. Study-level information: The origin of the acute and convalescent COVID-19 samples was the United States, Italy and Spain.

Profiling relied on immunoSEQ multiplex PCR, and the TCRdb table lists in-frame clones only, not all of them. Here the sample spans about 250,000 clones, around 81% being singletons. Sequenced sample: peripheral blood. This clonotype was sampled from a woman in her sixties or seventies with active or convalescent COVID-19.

CDR3 coding DNA: TGTGCCACAAAGGACAGGCCCACAGATACGCAGTATTTT. Its protein is CATKDRPTDTQYF. The chain uses TRBV6-5 and TRBJ2-3; TRBD1 agrees at 7 bases. Germline V gene sequence: CDR1 MNHEY, CDR2 SVGAGI. The CDR3 is 13 amino acids. Trimming cost V 10 bases and J 2 bases; bases outside gene matches: 6.